Presented here are 15 T cell receptor beta chains from one specimen sequenced in a study of blood T cells in healthy people across ages. Primers used in a second PCR of roughly 6 to 12 cycles were a sample-barcoded 5' primer and a J-beta primer mix. One entry per CDR3 protein, called by TCRdb with MiXCR from the 5' RACE reads. The table records 1.8 million or so distinct CDR3 sequences, about 39% of them present only once. Sequenced: blood. These receptors were taken from a human donor in good health.

This clonotype was seen at least ten times. The chain combines TRBV7-2 with TRBJ2-1; 11 bases align to TRBD2. This CDR3 comprises 15 residues. The trim removed 4 bases at V and 7 bases at J, leaving 6 bases unmatched. Germline V CDR1 and CDR2: SGHTA, FQGNSA. The CDR3 loop is CASSYVAGGGNEQFF. CDR3 bases: TGTGCCAGCAGCTACGTAGCGGGGGGGGGAAATGAGCAGTTCTTC.

This clonotype was seen a handful of times. V gene TRBV10-3 combines with J gene TRBJ2-5; D perhaps matches TRBD2 (7 bases). Germline loops: CDR1 ENHRY, CDR2 SYGVKD. V dropped 0 bases and J dropped 8 bases, with 19 bases sitting between them. The CDR3 has 16 residues. CDR3 DNA sequence: TGTGCCATCAGTGAGTCGATGGCGGGGGCTTTGGGTACCCAGTACTTC. It yields the protein CAISESMAGALGTQYF.

The chain uses TRBV12-3 or TRBV12-4 and TRBJ1-1; TRBD1 matches 10 bases. The CDR3 is 19 residues long. Trimming cost V 3 bases and J 0 bases; bases outside gene matches: 13. CDR3 loop: CASSFGTGDRWGMNTEAFF. CDR3 nucleotides: TGTGCCAGCAGTTTCGGGACAGGGGACCGCTGGGGGATGAACACTGAAGCTTTCTTT.

This chain connects TRBV4-1 to TRBJ2-4, with D possibly being TRBD2 (7 bases). Germline V CDR1 and CDR2: MGHRA, YSYEKL. The CDR3 covers 18 residues. Between the trimmed V and J ends, which lost 1 base and 4 bases, there was a span of 20 bases. CDR3 residues: CASSQGGASGSRKNIQYF. The CDR3 DNA reads as TGCGCCAGCAGCCAAGGGGGGGCTAGCGGAAGCCGTAAAAACATTCAGTACTTC.

V usage is TRBV13 and J usage is TRBJ2-5; perhaps D is TRBD1 or TRBD2 (6 bases each). The CDR3 runs 14 residues. Deletions cut 4 bases from V and 11 bases from J, with 20 bases between. The germline gives CDR1 PRHDT, CDR2 FYEKMQ (reference sequence). As DNA, the CDR3 is TGTGCCAGCAGCTCACAGGGAAGTTTGGAGGGGCAGTACTTC. It codes for CASSSQGSLEGQYF.

This clonotype came up a few times. This chain uses TRBV4-1 with TRBJ2-5; D ambiguous. The end of the DNA is better explained by TRBJ2-7, so the J call may be wrong. In germline, CDR1 is MGHRA, CDR2 YSYEKL. This CDR3 region has 14 residues. This CDR3 is CASSPPGSGNEQYF. DNA for the CDR3: TGCGCCAGCAGCCCCCCGGGTTCGGGCAACGAGCAGTACTTC.

This clonotype appeared a single time. The genes are TRBV3-1 and TRBJ2-3; D may be TRBD1 (5 bases). The CDR3 runs to 14 residues. In germline, CDR1 is LGHDT, CDR2 YNNKEL (reference sequence). V lost 1 base, J lost 4 bases, and 9 bases lay in between. The CDR3 DNA reads as TGTGCCAGCAGCCAAGTCGACAGTTCAGATACGCAGTATTTT. Its translation is CASSQVDSSDTQYF.

There are a few counts of this clonotype. The J gene is TRBJ1-2, the V gene TRBV7-9; 10 bases match TRBD1. CDR3 size: 17 residues. J lost 4 bases, V lost 0 bases, and 8 bases had no gene match. CDR1 and CDR2 from the germline V gene are SEHNR and FQNEAQ (reference sequence). CDR3 sequence: CASSLAMWTGGPYGYTF. For the CDR3, the DNA is TGTGCCAGCAGCTTAGCTATGTGGACAGGGGGTCCCTATGGCTACACCTTC.

The genes are TRBV11-3 and TRBJ1-5; the D is unclear. The CDR3 extends over 17 amino acids. The germline gives CDR1 SGHNT, CDR2 YENEEA. V was trimmed by 7 bases and J by 5 bases, leaving 24 bases between them. The CDR3, as DNA: TGTGCCAGCACCGTAAGCTTGGGGAAAATCGTTTATCAGCCCCAGCATTTT. Encoded protein: CASTVSLGKIVYQPQHF.

In this sample, this clonotype turned up once. The chain uses TRBV9 and TRBJ1-3, with unresolved D. Germline V gene sequence: CDR1 SGDLS, CDR2 YYNGEE. The CDR3 extends over 15 amino acids. Trimming removed 0 bases at V and 9 bases at J, with 16 bases between. CDR3: CASSVGIALFSTIYF. The CDR3 DNA reads TGTGCCAGCAGCGTAGGGATTGCCTTATTCTCCACCATATATTTT.

This clonotype showed up just a few times. The chain joins TRBV7-9 to TRBJ1-2, with D uncertain. This CDR3 spans 12 amino acids. The germline gives CDR1 SEHNR, CDR2 FQNEAQ (reference sequence). Deletions cut 5 bases from V and 1 base from J, with 5 bases between. The CDR3 protein is CASSEYNYGYTF. CDR3 nucleotides: TGTGCCAGCAGCGAGTATAACTATGGCTACACCTTC.

This rearrangement joins TRBV3-1 to TRBJ2-4; a possible D gene is TRBD2 (5 bases). Germline CDR1 is LGHDT and CDR2 is YNNKEL (reference sequence). V gave up 0 bases and J gave up 13 bases, with 10 bases separating them. The length of the CDR3 is 12 residues. CDR3 sequence (DNA): TGTGCCAGCAGCCAAGAATTTTGGGAGCAGTACTTC. This translates into CASSQEFWEQYF.

The chain is built from TRBV4-3 and TRBJ2-7; 9 bases are shared with TRBD2. The CDR3 runs 14 residues. Germline-derived CDR1 and CDR2 are LGHNA and YSLEER. V shed 0 bases and J 7 bases; nucleotides not matched to a gene: 4. The CDR3 bases are TGCGCCAGCAGCCAAGATCCCCTAGCGGGGGAGCAGTACTTC. Translated: CASSQDPLAGEQYF.

This CDR3 reads CASSLRQGKQFF. DNA for the CDR3: TGTGCCAGCAGCTTACGACAGGGTAAGCAGTTCTTC. This chain uses TRBV3-1 with TRBJ2-1; 7 bases are shared with TRBD1. The germline V gene encodes CDR1 LGHDT and CDR2 YNNKEL (reference sequence). This CDR3 region has 12 residues. V was pared by 5 bases and J by 11 bases, with 6 bases of the junction left unmatched.

The chain couples TRBV25-1 to TRBJ1-2; 7 bases line up with TRBD1. CDR1 and CDR2 from the germline V gene are MGHDK and SYGVNS. The CDR3 totals 15 residues. V gave up 1 base and J gave up 4 bases; unmatched junction bases: 6. CDR3: CASSEFGRGPYGYTF. DNA of the CDR3: TGTGCCAGCAGTGAATTTGGGAGGGGGCCCTATGGCTACACCTTC.